Following are 11 T cell receptor beta chains from one sample sequenced in a study of blood T cell repertoires in COVID-19 (TCRdb year 2020). The receptor library was made with the immunoSEQ multiplex PCR assay. TCRdb obtained this table from immuneACCESS and retained in-frame rearrangements with V and J assigned. These tables miss some clones; where compared with another copy, unresolved V genes account for less than half of the shortfall, and the remainder is unexplained. The sample profile shows 140,000 to 150,000 clones; 80% to 90% of them were found once. The top ten clonotypes cover approximately 2.8% of the sample. The source material was peripheral blood. The receptors shown here come from a woman aged 60-75 years with active COVID-19.

V gene TRBV19 combines with J gene TRBJ2-2; tentatively, D is TRBD2 (6 bases). Germline V lookup: CDR1 LNHDA, CDR2 SQIVND (reference sequence). V lost 0 bases to trimming and J lost 5 bases, with 13 bases between them. There are 16 residues in the CDR3. In DNA, the CDR3 is TGTGCCAGTAGTATAGATGGAGGGACCCGGACCGGGGAGCTGTTTTTT. Amino acids: CASSIDGGTRTGELFF.

This sequence joins TRBV9 and TRBJ2-4; 9 bases map to TRBD2. The germline V gene has CDR1 SGDLS and CDR2 YYNGEE. CDR3 size: 20 residues. J gave up 0 bases and V 4 bases, and 17 bases lay outside the gene matches. CDR3 nucleotide sequence: TGTGCCAGCAGCCAGGGGGAGGGACTAGCCGATACCCTAGCCAAAAACATTCAGTACTTC. Its translation is CASSQGEGLADTLAKNIQYF.

The chain uses TRBV4-3 and TRBJ1-6, with a tentative D call TRBD1 (5 bases). Germline values: CDR1 LGHNA, CDR2 YSLEER. The CDR3 loop spans 14 amino acids. V lost 5 bases to trimming and J lost 6 bases, with 11 bases between them. The CDR3 DNA is TGCGCCAGCAGCTTAGACAGACGTAATTCACCCCTCCACTTT. Protein sequence: CASSLDRRNSPLHF.

The V call is TRBV7-6, the J call TRBJ2-1; 7 positions agree with TRBD2. Germline V gene lookup returns CDR1 SGHVS and CDR2 FNYEAQ. V was pared by 5 bases and J by 2 bases, with 12 bases of the junction left unmatched. The CDR3 has 17 amino acids. For the CDR3, the DNA is TGTGCCAGCAGCAGGTTTGAGGCGGGAGCCCCCTACAATGAGCAGTTCTTC. It specifies CASSRFEAGAPYNEQFF.

The chain uses TRBV7-9 and TRBJ1-2; 8 bases fit TRBD1. The V segment lost 1 base and the J segment 4 bases; nucleotides outside the gene matches: 5. This CDR3 spans 15 amino acids. Per germline, CDR1 SEHNR and CDR2 FQNEAQ (reference sequence). The CDR3 DNA is TGTGCCAGCAGCTTAGAGTGGGACAGGCCCTATGGCTACACCTTC. Translated, it gives CASSLEWDRPYGYTF.

The chain combines TRBV6-5 with TRBJ1-2; 7 bases match TRBD1. Trimming removed 6 bases from V and 7 bases from J; junction bases left unmatched: 11. This CDR3 region has 14 residues. The V gene's germline CDR1 is MNHEY and CDR2 SVGAGI. CDR3 in DNA: TGTGCCAGCAGCGGAACAGGGGCTATAGGTGGCTACACCTTC. Translating gives CASSGTGAIGGYTF.

The chain has TRBV12-3 or TRBV12-4 and TRBJ2-1, with a tentative D call TRBD2 (6 bases). Trimming pared 3 bases from V and 9 bases from J, leaving 12 bases between. The CDR3 spans 13 residues. The CDR3 DNA reads as TGTGCCAGCAGTTTTAGTACAGCGGGTGAGCAGTTCTTC. Translation: CASSFSTAGEQFF.

This chain connects TRBV24-1 to TRBJ1-2; D is unclear. The CDR3 is made up of 13 amino acids. V lost 6 bases and J lost 1, with 8 bases in between. Germline loops: CDR1 KGHDR, CDR2 SFDVKD. The DNA for the CDR3 is TGTGCCACCAGTTCAGATCATAACTATGGCTACACCTTC. Its translation: CATSSDHNYGYTF.

This chain links TRBV9 with TRBJ2-5; 8 bases line up with TRBD2. This CDR3 spans 15 amino acids. CDR1 and CDR2 from the germline V gene are SGDLS and YYNGEE. The V gene end was trimmed by 1 base and the J gene end by 4 bases; junction bases not matched to a gene: 6. The DNA for the CDR3 is TGTGCCAGCAGCGTATCAGCGGGGGCGGGAGAGACCCAGTACTTC. This sequence encodes CASSVSAGAGETQYF.

V usage is TRBV6-5 and J usage is TRBJ1-2, with 10 bases identical to TRBD1. Germline CDR1 is MNHEY and CDR2 is SVGAGI. The CDR3 is made up of 13 amino acids. V dropped 5 bases and J dropped 11; count of bases not matched to a gene: 8. CDR3 sequence reads: CASSLRDRGRYTF. DNA for the CDR3: TGTGCCAGCAGTCTCCGGGACAGGGGCCGGTACACCTTC.

The chain recombines TRBV7-2 with TRBJ2-7; 7 nucleotides match TRBD1. The CDR3 spans 16 residues. Germline lookup yields CDR1 SGHTA and CDR2 FQGNSA. V was clipped by 5 bases and J by 3 bases; unmatched bases: 13. CDR3 residues: CASSPQGDRKFYEQYF. The CDR3 nucleotides are TGTGCCAGCAGCCCCCAGGGGGACAGAAAATTCTACGAGCAGTACTTC.